This TCR beta chain is from a study of blood T cell repertoires in COVID-19. Study context: The United States, Italy and Spain were the sources of the acute and convalescent COVID-19 samples. The cDNA or gDNA used as material had been derived from T cells, B-cell-depleted T cells, or PBMCs.

The Seattle patients, enrolled during active infection, were followed longitudinally. Data came from immunoSEQ multiplex PCR; TCRdb stores just in-frame clones and leaves some out. The sample includes around 470,000 clones, 85% to 90% of them seen just once. Trimming shortened V by 9 bases and J by 10 bases, and 17 bases separated the two germline ends. The CDR3 totals 12 residues. Germline V gives CDR1 KGHDR, CDR2 SFDVKD. The clonotype originates from a man aged 18 to 30 with COVID-19, enrolled during active disease. V and J are TRBV24-1 and TRBJ1-1; D is perhaps TRBD1 (6 bases). Sample: peripheral blood. The CDR3 region has the DNA TGTGCCACCGAAATCGGGGGGCCTGCAGCTTTCTTT. Protein product: CATEIGGPAAFF.